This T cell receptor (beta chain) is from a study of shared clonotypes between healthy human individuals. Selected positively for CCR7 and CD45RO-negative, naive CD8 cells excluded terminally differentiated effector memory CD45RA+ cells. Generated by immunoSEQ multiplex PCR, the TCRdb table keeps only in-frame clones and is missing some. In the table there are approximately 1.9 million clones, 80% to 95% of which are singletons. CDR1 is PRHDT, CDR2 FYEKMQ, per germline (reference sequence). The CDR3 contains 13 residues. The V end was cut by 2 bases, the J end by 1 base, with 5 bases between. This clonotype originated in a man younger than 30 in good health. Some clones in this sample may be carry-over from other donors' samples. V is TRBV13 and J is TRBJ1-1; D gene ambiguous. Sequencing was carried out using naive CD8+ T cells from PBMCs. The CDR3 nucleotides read TGTGCCAGCAGCTTAACTGGGAACACTGAAGCTTTCTTT. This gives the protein CASSLTGNTEAFF.